At least ten counts were recorded for the clone carrying this TCR beta chain. Its matching antigen is unknown. A read error may produce the germline difference seen at one junction end. These data are taken from a study of T cells in Graves' hyperthyroidism and ophthalmopathy. General observations from the study: Ophthalmopathy could be told apart from stable hyperthyroidism with a 13 V-J model.

Graves' hyperthyroidism showing no ophthalmopathy progression within 18 months was considered stable. Reasons for excluding patients were uncontrolled infection, other autoimmune disease, pregnancy or lactation. It was RNA transcripts that yielded the amplified TCR beta CDR3 regions. The HTBI primer set was used in a first-round RT-PCR of the TCR CDR3. TCRdb reprocessed the multiplex PCR reads with MiXCR, giving one entry per CDR3 protein. Of some 360,000 distinct CDR3 sequences listed, around 14% are singletons. This receptor was identified in a woman aged 60-75 years with Graves' hyperthyroidism. The sample consisted of blood.

The CDR3 region is CATRGGIAKNIQYF. In nucleotides, the CDR3 is TGCGCAACCCGGGGGGGGATAGCCAAAAACATTCAGTACTTC. The chain couples TRBV6-1 to TRBJ2-4; 8 positions match TRBD2. The CDR3 has 14 amino acids. Germline assignment: CDR1 MNHNS and CDR2 SASEGT.